This TCR beta chain appears in the sequencing data of a study of T cell responses to AZD1222 COVID-19 vaccine. As concerns this clone: What it recognizes is unknown.

Profiling relied on immunoSEQ multiplex PCR, and the TCRdb table lists in-frame clones only, not all of them. This sample has more than 90,000 clones; 85% to 90% occur once, and the top ten carry roughly 7.1%. Germline trimming cut 4 bases from V and 3 bases from J; bases unmatched to any gene: 7. Germline values: CDR1 SGHDT, CDR2 YYEEEE. CDR3 size: 15 residues. The study, taken as a whole, reports: Most donors were white British, females outnumbered males, and clonal diversity was possibly underestimated.

Material: peripheral blood, obtained 28 days after the second AZD1222 dose. This TCR was recovered from an adult who received the AZD1222 COVID-19 vaccine. This chain joins TRBV5-6 and TRBJ2-7; 10 positions agree with TRBD2. CDR3 nucleotides: TGTGCCAGCAGCCGAGGGACTAGCGTAAGCTACGAGCAGTACTTC. This codes for CASSRGTSVSYEQYF.